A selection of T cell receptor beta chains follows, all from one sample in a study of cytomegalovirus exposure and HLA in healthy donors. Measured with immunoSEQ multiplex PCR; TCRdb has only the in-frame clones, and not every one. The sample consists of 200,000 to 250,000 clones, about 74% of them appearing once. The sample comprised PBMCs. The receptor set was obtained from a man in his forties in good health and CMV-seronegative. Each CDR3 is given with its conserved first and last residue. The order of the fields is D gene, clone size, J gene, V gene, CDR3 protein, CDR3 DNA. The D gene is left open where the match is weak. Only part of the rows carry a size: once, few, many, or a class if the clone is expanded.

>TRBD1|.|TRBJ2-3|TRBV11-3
CASSLGQNTDTQYF
TGTGCCAGCAGCTTGGGACAGAACACAGATACGCAGTATTTT
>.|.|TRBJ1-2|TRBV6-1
CASSERGGYGYTF
TGTGCCAGCAGTGAAAGAGGGGGCTATGGCTACACCTTC
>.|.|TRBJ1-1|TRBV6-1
CASSDRRGGMNTEAFF
TGTGCCAGCAGTGACAGGCGGGGGGGAATGAACACTGAAGCTTTCTTT
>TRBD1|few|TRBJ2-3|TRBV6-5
CASRSGGDLDTQYF
TGTGCCAGCAGATCAGGGGGTGATCTGGATACGCAGTATTTT
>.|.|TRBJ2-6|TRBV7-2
CASSLVTASGANVLTF
TGTGCCAGCAGCTTAGTTACAGCCTCTGGGGCCAACGTCCTGACTTTC
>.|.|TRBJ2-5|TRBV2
CASKVPGLGGRAQYF
TGTGCCAGCAAAGTTCCAGGACTAGGGGGGCGGGCCCAGTACTTC
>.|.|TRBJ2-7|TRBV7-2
CASSVTVSYEQYF
TGTGCCAGCAGCGTTACGGTCTCCTACGAGCAGTACTTC
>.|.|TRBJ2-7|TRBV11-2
CASSLAGTQFHEQYF
TGTGCCAGCAGCTTAGCTGGGACACAATTTCACGAGCAGTACTTC
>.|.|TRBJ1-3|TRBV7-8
CASSWTHSGNTIYF
TGTGCCAGCAGCTGGACTCACTCTGGAAACACCATATATTTT
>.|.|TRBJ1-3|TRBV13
CASSFGSPNIYF
TGTGCCAGCAGCTTCGGGAGCCCCAACATATATTTT
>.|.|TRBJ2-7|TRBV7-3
CASSLPSMGGWFHYEQYF
TGTGCCAGCAGCTTGCCTTCAATGGGGGGTTGGTTCCACTACGAGCAGTACTTC
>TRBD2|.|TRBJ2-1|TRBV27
CASIFSAGGQYEQFF
TGTGCCAGCATCTTCTCGGCGGGGGGCCAGTATGAGCAGTTCTTC
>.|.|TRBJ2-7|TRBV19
CASSPGTYEQYF
TGTGCCAGTAGTCCGGGGACCTACGAGCAGTACTTC
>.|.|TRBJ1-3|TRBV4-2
CASSTLGNTIYF
TGTGCCAGCAGCACTTTAGGAAACACCATATATTTT
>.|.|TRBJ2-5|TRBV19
CASRDDRNQETQYF
TGTGCCAGTAGAGACGACAGAAACCAAGAGACCCAGTACTTC
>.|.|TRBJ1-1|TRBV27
CASAPHGALGNTEAFF
TGTGCCAGCGCACCTCATGGGGCTCTAGGGAACACTGAAGCTTTCTTT
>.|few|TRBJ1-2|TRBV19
CASSIPGVYGYTF
TGTGCCAGTAGTATCCCCGGGGTTTATGGCTACACCTTC
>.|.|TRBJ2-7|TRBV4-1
CASSPRVSYEQYF
TGCGCCAGCAGCCCTCGGGTATCCTACGAGCAGTACTTC
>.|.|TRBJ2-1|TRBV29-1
CSVEGSGGIYNEQFF
TGCAGCGTTGAGGGTTCCGGAGGGATCTACAATGAGCAGTTCTTC
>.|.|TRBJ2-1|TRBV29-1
CSVGLLASYNEQFF
TGCAGCGTTGGACTCCTTGCGTCCTACAATGAGCAGTTCTTC
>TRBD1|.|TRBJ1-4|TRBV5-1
CASSLTGQGRNEKLFF
TGCGCCAGCAGCCTAACAGGACAGGGTAGGAACGAAAAACTGTTTTTT
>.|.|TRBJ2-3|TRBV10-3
CAISEGGGADTQYF
TGTGCCATCAGTGAGGGAGGGGGGGCAGATACGCAGTATTTT
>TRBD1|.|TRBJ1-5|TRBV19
CASSTWDRGRNQPQHF
TGTGCCAGTAGTACATGGGACAGGGGGCGTAATCAGCCCCAGCATTTT
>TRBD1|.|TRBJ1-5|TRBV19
CASSHRGQGSPSNQPQHF
TGTGCCAGTAGTCATCGGGGACAGGGTTCCCCTAGCAATCAGCCCCAGCATTTT
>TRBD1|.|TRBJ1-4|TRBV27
CASSFRRTGDYLATNEKLFF
TGTGCCAGCAGTTTTAGGAGGACAGGGGACTACTTGGCAACTAATGAAAAACTGTTTTTT
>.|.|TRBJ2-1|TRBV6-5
CASSYRETSEQFF
TGTGCCAGCAGTTACCGGGAGACTAGTGAGCAGTTCTTC
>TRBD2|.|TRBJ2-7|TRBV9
CASSVRDYPYEQYF
TGTGCCAGCAGCGTCCGGGACTACCCCTACGAGCAGTACTTC
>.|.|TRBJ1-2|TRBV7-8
CASSPPPFAYGYTF
TGTGCCAGCAGCCCCCCCCCTTTTGCGTATGGCTACACCTTC
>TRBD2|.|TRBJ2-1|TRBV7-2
CASSKGLAEIYNEQFF
TGTGCCAGCAGCAAGGGACTAGCGGAAATCTACAATGAGCAGTTCTTC
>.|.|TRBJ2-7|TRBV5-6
CASSLQGYEQYF
TGTGCCAGCAGCTTGCAGGGGTACGAGCAGTACTTC
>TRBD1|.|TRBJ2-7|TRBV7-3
CASSLGGQGSDEQYF
TGTGCCAGCAGCTTAGGCGGACAGGGATCGGACGAGCAGTACTTC
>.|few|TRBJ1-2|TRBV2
CASTVRESSGYTF
TGTGCCAGCACGGTCAGGGAAAGCAGTGGCTACACCTTC
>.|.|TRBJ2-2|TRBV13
CASSPTFSGVSGELFF
TGTGCCAGCAGCCCTACTTTTTCCGGGGTTAGCGGGGAGCTGTTTTTT
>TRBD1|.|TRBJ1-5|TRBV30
CAWSPPRAGGNQPQHF
TGTGCCTGGAGTCCCCCCCGGGCAGGGGGAAATCAGCCCCAGCATTTT
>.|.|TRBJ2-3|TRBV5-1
CASKSETSTDTQYF
TGCGCCAGCAAGTCGGAGACCTCCACAGATACGCAGTATTTT
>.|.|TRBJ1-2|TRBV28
CASSFTAYGYTF
TGTGCCAGCAGTTTCACAGCCTATGGCTACACCTTC